These T cell receptor beta chains were read from a single sample in a study of tumor-infiltrating lymphocytes in primary liver carcinoma. TCRdb independently ran MiXCR on the multiplex PCR reads; one entry per CDR3 protein. The table has around 190,000 distinct CDR3 sequences, just under 85% seen once. The sequenced material came from tumor tissue from primary liver carcinoma. The receptors come from a man aged 35-49 years with primary liver carcinoma and hepatitis B virus infection. Both conserved end residues are part of each CDR3. Fields, in order: clone size, D gene, V gene, J gene, CDR3 protein, CDR3 DNA. A D gene is named only where the DNA matches it firmly. Rows may omit the clone size; those that give it use once, few, many or a size class.

>NA|TRBD2|TRBV29-1|TRBJ2-1
CSLGLAGGFYNGQFF
TGCAGCCTTGGACTAGCGGGAGGGTTCTACAATGGACAGTTCTTC
>NA|TRBD1|TRBV6-6|TRBJ1-1
CASITGGTTEAFF
TGTGCCAGCATCACAGGGGGGACCACTGAGGCTTTCTTT
>NA|NA|TRBV6-2/TRBV6-3|TRBJ1-1
CACSQQGYTEAFF
TGTGCCTGCAGTCAACAGGGTTACACTGAAGCTTTCTTT
>NA|NA|TRBV12-3/TRBV12-4|TRBJ1-5
CASSFGGTLYSNQPQDF
TGTGCCAGCAGTTTCGGCGGGACACTCTATAGCAATCAGCCCCAGGATTTT
>few|NA|TRBV11-3|TRBJ1-5
CANSLDLGVAQPQHF
TGTGCCAACAGCTTAGATTTGGGGGTGGCTCAGCCCCAACATTTT
>once|NA|TRBV7-2|TRBJ1-1
CASSLVPAVGTEAFF
TGTGCCAGCAGCTTAGTCCCTGCGGTTGGGACTGAAGCTTTCTTT
>NA|NA|TRBV12-3/TRBV12-4|TRBJ2-3
CASSLIRCTDTQYF
TGTGCCAGCAGTTTAATACGGTGCACAGATACGCAGTATTTT
>NA|NA|TRBV6-1|TRBJ2-7
CASRSAGSYEHYF
TGTGCCAGCAGGTCAGCGGGTTCCTACGAGCACTACTTC
>NA|TRBD1|TRBV20-1|TRBJ2-7
CSANEQGGHVQYF
TGCAGTGCTAACGAACAGGGGGGCCACGTGCAGTACTTC
>NA|TRBD2|TRBV7-9|TRBJ2-2
CASSFDIGRGTGELFF
TGTGCCAGCAGCTTCGACATCGGGAGGGGGACCGGGGAGCTGTTTTTT
>NA|TRBD1|TRBV7-9|TRBJ1-2
CVSRWVRGFHGYTF
TGTGTCAGCAGATGGGTCAGGGGGTTTCATGGCTACACTTTC
>NA|NA|TRBV4-1|TRBJ2-7
CASSQETLLDEQYF
TGCGCCAGCAGCCAAGAGACCCTTCTTGACGAGCAGTACTTC
>NA|NA|TRBV12-3/TRBV12-4|TRBJ1-2
CVSSFLYGGPDYGYTF
TGTGTCAGCAGTTTCCTCTACGGGGGGCCAGACTATGGCTACACCTTC
>NA|TRBD2|TRBV6-1|TRBJ2-1
CGSSAMGTSFACEQFF
TGTGGCAGCAGTGCCATGGGGACTAGTTTTGCGTGTGAGCAGTTCTTC
>NA|NA|TRBV18|TRBJ1-1
CASSSSGASIEAFF
TGTGCCAGCTCATCGTCAGGGGCTAGTATTGAAGCTTTCTTT
>NA|NA|TRBV29-1|TRBJ1-2
CNVARGDGYSF
TGCAACGTTGCCAGGGGAGATGGCTACAGCTTC
>NA|TRBD2|TRBV6-2/TRBV6-3|TRBJ2-3
CASSPWTSGRANTQYF
TGTGCCAGCAGTCCCTGGACTAGCGGGAGAGCAAATACGCAGTATTTT
>few|TRBD2|TRBV5-4|TRBJ2-3
CASSRGRAMADTQYF
TGTGCCAGCAGCCGCGGGAGGGCCATGGCAGATACGCAGTATTTT
>few|TRBD1|TRBV20-1|TRBJ1-5
CSARHGTGSVQPQHF
TGCAGTGCTAGACACGGGACAGGGAGTGTCCAGCCCCAGCATTTT
>NA|NA|TRBV6-6|TRBJ1-5
CASSYSWGQGNQPQLF
NA
>NA|TRBD2|TRBV11-1|TRBJ2-4
CASSFPGTSGTKNIECF
TGTGCCAGCAGCTTTCCCGGGACTAGCGGTACAAAAAACATTGAGTGCTTC
>NA|TRBD2|TRBV29-1|TRBJ2-1
CSVSTSGMGNEQFF
TGCAGCGTGTCAACTAGCGGGATGGGCAATGAGCAGTTCTTC
>NA|NA|TRBV5-1|TRBJ1-1
CASFPEYLEYGFF
TGCGCCAGCTTCCCCGAGTATCTTGAATACGGTTTCTTT
>NA|NA|TRBV29-1|TRBJ2-7
CSVLIGAGPPYEQYF
TGCAGCGTCTTGATTGGGGCAGGACCCCCCTACGAGCAGTACTTC
>NA|TRBD2|TRBV4-2|TRBJ2-1
CASSQATSGLSSYNEQSF
TGTGCCAGTAGCCAAGCGACTAGCGGGCTCAGCTCCTACAATGAGCAGTCCTTC
>once|NA|TRBV4-3|TRBJ2-4
CASNQGSRMGIQYF
TGCGCCAGCAACCAAGGGTCTCGAATGGGCATTCAGTACTTC
>few|TRBD2|TRBV28|TRBJ2-3
CASSTGTSGIDTQYF
TGTGCCAGCAGCACCGGGACTAGCGGTATAGATACGCAGTATTTT
>NA|NA|TRBV12-3/TRBV12-4|TRBJ2-1
CAITRRGGDLLNEQFF
TGTGCCATCACCCGAAGGGGCGGGGATTTACTTAATGAACAGTTCTTC
>NA|NA|TRBV10-3|TRBJ1-2
CAVSESSGEYGYTF
TGTGCCGTCAGTGAGTCGTCAGGGGAGTATGGCTACACCTTC
>NA|TRBD2|TRBV6-2/TRBV6-3|TRBJ2-7
CVSKGLPSGTYEQYF
TGTGTCAGCAAAGGGTTGCCTAGCGGAACCTACGAGCAGTACTTC
>once|NA|TRBV29-1|TRBJ1-1
CGGPRGGEDTEVFF
TGCGGCGGCCCCCGGGGGGGGGAGGACACTGAAGTTTTCTTT
>once|TRBD2|TRBV4-1|TRBJ2-1
CPSSPKLAGAYNEQFF
TGCCCCAGCAGCCCCAAATTAGCGGGGGCTTACAATGAGCAGTTCTTC
>NA|NA|TRBV6-1|TRBJ2-7
CARSEARVSYEEYF
TGTGCCAGAAGTGAAGCGCGGGTTTCCTACGAGGAGTACTTC
>NA|NA|TRBV12-3/TRBV12-4|TRBJ1-1
CASSLALGGRGRSTEAFF
TGTGCCAGCAGTTTAGCTCTAGGAGGGAGAGGGCGGTCCACTGAAGCTTTCTTT
>NA|NA|TRBV4-1|TRBJ2-5
CASSSSGGPASGQATQYF
TGCGCCAGCAGCTCTTCAGGAGGCCCCGCAAGCGGCCAAGCGACCCAATACTTC
>many|TRBD2|TRBV2|TRBJ2-3
CASMWLAGGTDTQYF
TGTGCCAGCATGTGGCTAGCGGGAGGCACAGATACGCAGTATTTT
>NA|TRBD1|TRBV6-1|TRBJ2-3
CASSNVDRGGQPQYF
TGTGCCAGCAGTAACGTTGACAGGGGAGGCCAGCCCCAGTATTTT
>few|NA|TRBV2|TRBJ2-7
CASRGEVPYEQYF
TGTGCCAGCAGGGGGGAGGTACCCTACGAGCAGTACTTC
>NA|NA|TRBV7-8|TRBJ2-1
CASIALSQSSYNEQFF
TGTGCCAGCATCGCCCTGTCCCAGAGTTCCTACAATGAGCAATTCTTC
>NA|TRBD2|TRBV7-9|TRBJ2-1
CASSHGTRGGSSYNDQFF
TGTGCCAGCAGCCACGGGACTAGAGGGGGAAGCTCCTACAATGACCAGTTCTTC
>few|TRBD1|TRBV28|TRBJ2-7
CVSSILPGQGNYEQYF
TGTGTCAGCAGCATCCTGCCGGGACAGGGGAACTACGAGCAGTACTTC
>NA|NA|TRBV7-9|TRBJ2-2
CASTSPGTTRNTGELFF
TGTGCCAGCACCTCCCCAGGGACAACCAGGAACACCGGGGAGCTATTTTTT
>NA|TRBD1|TRBV5-4|TRBJ2-7
CTSSLEAVSGGIYEQYF
TGTACCAGCAGCTTGGAGGCGGTCTCAGGGGGAATCTACGAGCAGTACTTC
>NA|NA|TRBV6-6|TRBJ2-4
CASSYSLGTGHHKNIQYF
TGTGCCAGCAGTTATTCGTTAGGAACGGGACACCATAAAAACATTCAGTACTTC
>NA|NA|TRBV6-1|TRBJ1-2
CASSAGGADYGYTF
TGTGCAAGCAGTGCGGGGGGCGCCGACTATGGCTACACCTTC
>many|NA|TRBV12-3/TRBV12-4|TRBJ2-7
CASSLLRSYEQYF
TGTGCCAGCAGTTTACTCCGATCCTACGAGCAGTACTTC